This T cell receptor (beta chain) was recovered during a study of PD-1 blockade in classical Hodgkin lymphoma. Study-wide context: Patients were given intravenous nivolumab, 3 mg/kg, every 2 weeks. Study-wide points: CD4+ TCR diversity, unlike CD8+, rose significantly by C4D1. Baseline TCR diversity was reportedly lower in newly diagnosed patients than healthy donors.

To note about this clone: Its antigen is currently unknown.

Every patient was affected by relapse after autologous stem cell transplantation, while exposure to brentuximab vedotin was not uniform. The V gene lost 5 bases and the J gene lost 5 bases, with 22 bases spanning the gap. This CDR3 is built from 16 residues. CDR1 and CDR2 (germline): MNHNY, SVGAGI (reference sequence). Profiling relied on immunoSEQ multiplex PCR, and the TCRdb table lists in-frame clones only, not all of them. The sample records some 41,000 clones, 85% to 90% being singletons. The source is a human donor with classical Hodgkin lymphoma. The rearrangement links TRBV6-6 to TRBJ2-7; possible D gene TRBD1, 5 bases. The sequenced sample was peripheral blood mononuclear cells (PBMCs), obtained before the second cycle of nivolumab. The CDR3 reads CASSASVFPGRHEQYF. DNA for the CDR3: TGTGCCAGCAGTGCCTCTGTCTTTCCAGGGCGGCACGAGCAGTACTTC.